This entry features one TCR beta chain sequence. The same CDR3 is also encoded by other DNA sequences in this sample. This specimen belongs to a study of blood T cell repertoires in COVID-19. Overall study context: Specimens from acute and convalescent COVID-19 originated in the United States, Italy and Spain. Sample material is recorded as cDNA or gDNA derived from T cells, B-cell-depleted T cells, or PBMCs.

Recruitment covered about 26 US areas and drew participants whose ages spanned roughly 18 to 100 years. This CDR3 comprises 12 residues. Trimming stripped 2 bases from V and 4 bases from J, with 5 bases between. CDR1 KGHSH and CDR2 LQKENI come from the germline V gene. Under the authors' procedure: Nucleated cell number was recorded as an estimate derived from reference gene primer amplification. The repertoire was sequenced with immunoSEQ multiplex PCR; TCRdb's copy has only in-frame clones and lacks some. That table furnishes V, J and clone size, whereas the DNA furnished D and trimming. The sample includes about 270,000 clones, approximately 91% of them seen just once.

The chain links TRBV18 to TRBJ2-5; D might be TRBD1 (5 bases). The sequence was obtained from a woman aged 40 to 50 with acute COVID-19. The sequenced sample consisted of PBMCs or T cells enriched from blood (not recorded which). The chain's CDR3 is CASSPRGETQYF. The DNA of the CDR3 is TGTGCCAGCTCACCAAGGGGAGAGACCCAGTACTTC.